The 29 T cell receptor beta chains given below trace back to one sample, sequenced in a study of vaccination and CD4 T cells after COVID-19. Cultured CD4+ T cell DNA was sequenced using the Oncomine TCR Beta short-read assay. TCRdb re-called the PCR reads with MiXCR, one entry per CDR3 protein. The sample yields 15,000 or so distinct CDR3 sequences, 30% to 35% seen once. Described treatment: approximately 10-day PBMC culture with coronavirus spike peptide pools or control peptides (ViraFEST assay). These receptors have no known antigen. Sequenced sample: cultured CD4+ T cells from blood. These receptors all come from a human donor with COVID-19.

This clonotype was detected only a few times. The chain combines TRBV6-5 with TRBJ2-2; TRBD2 matches 16 bases. The CDR3 totals 18 residues. V shed 3 bases and J 0 bases; nucleotides not matched to a gene: 1. Germline V lookup: CDR1 MNHEY, CDR2 SVGAGI. CDR3 coding DNA: TGTGCCAGCAGTTATGGGACTAGCGGGGGGGCGAACACCGGGGAGCTGTTTTTT. Amino acids: CASSYGTSGGANTGELFF.

The chain employs TRBV20-1 and TRBJ2-5; TRBD2 aligns across 9 bases. CDR1 is DFQATT, CDR2 SNEGSKA, per germline (reference sequence). J was trimmed by 4 bases and V by 0 bases; bases with no gene match: 6. The CDR3 totals 15 residues. The CDR3 region has the DNA TGCAGTGCTAGAGAGGCTAGCGGGGTGGGAGAGACCCAGTACTTC. It codes for CSAREASGVGETQYF.

This clonotype was seen a handful of times. This chain links TRBV6-2 or TRBV6-3 with TRBJ2-3; possibly TRBD2 for D (7 bases). The CDR3 spans 15 residues. The germline V gene encodes CDR1 MNHEY and CDR2 SVGEGT. Trimming shortened V by 7 bases and J by 4 bases, and 18 bases separated the two germline ends. The CDR3 loop is CASTGGALLSDTQYF. The CDR3 nucleotides read TGTGCCAGCACTGGGGGGGCATTACTTTCAGATACGCAGTATTTT.

This rearrangement joins TRBV20-1 to TRBJ2-6; D is perhaps TRBD1 (8 bases). Germline lookup yields CDR1 DFQATT and CDR2 SNEGSKA (reference sequence). Trimming pared 6 bases from V and 0 bases from J, leaving 18 bases between. The CDR3 totals 17 residues. The CDR3, as DNA: TGCAGTGCCTGGGGGGGACAGGCAGGCTCTGGGGCCAACGTCCTGACTTTC. This gives the protein CSAWGGQAGSGANVLTF.

This clonotype ranks as medium-sized. The rearrangement joins TRBV7-2 to TRBJ2-2, with 8 bases matching TRBD1. There are 15 residues in the CDR3. V dropped 4 bases and J dropped 4; count of bases not matched to a gene: 5. Germline CDR1 is SGHTA and CDR2 is FQGNSA. The CDR3 here is CASSSGTGATGELFF. The CDR3 nucleotides read TGTGCCAGCAGCTCTGGGACAGGCGCCACCGGGGAGCTGTTTTTT.

This chain connects TRBV7-3 to TRBJ1-2, with a tentative D call TRBD1 (5 bases). The germline CDR1 and CDR2 sequences are SGHTA and FQGTGA. CDR3 size: 13 residues. Between the trimmed V and J ends, which lost 5 bases and 10 bases, there was a span of 17 bases. CDR3 nucleotides: TGTGCCAGCAGCAAAATCGACAGTGTTAACTACACCTTC. Its translation: CASSKIDSVNYTF.

The V and J genes are TRBV20-1 and TRBJ1-3; TRBD1 might be the D (6 bases). The germline V gene has CDR1 DFQATT and CDR2 SNEGSKA (reference sequence). Trimming removed 0 bases at V and 4 bases at J, with 13 bases between. The CDR3 has 15 residues. The CDR3 nucleotides read TGCAGTGCTAGAGATGATTCAGGGGAGGGAAACACCATATATTTT. Translating gives CSARDDSGEGNTIYF.

The chain joins TRBV5-4 to TRBJ1-1, with a tentative D call TRBD1 (6 bases). CDR1 SGHNT and CDR2 YYREEE come from the germline V gene (reference sequence). The V end lost 2 bases, the J end lost 8 bases, and 13 bases lay between the germline ends. The CDR3 contains 13 residues. Written as DNA, the CDR3 is TGTGCCAGCAGCTTCGACAGGAGAGGAGAAGCTTTCTTT. Protein sequence: CASSFDRRGEAFF.

The chain joins TRBV7-9 to TRBJ2-7, with D possibly being TRBD2 (6 bases). Germline CDR1 and CDR2: SEHNR and FQNEAQ (reference sequence). V was pared by 5 bases and J by 7 bases, with 18 bases between. The CDR3 length is 14 residues. CDR3 bases: TGTGCCAGCAGCCCCGGTGGAGGGTTGGGGGAGCAGTACTTC. Encoded protein: CASSPGGGLGEQYF.

This clonotype was seen only once. The rearrangement links TRBV7-9 to TRBJ2-3; D might be TRBD2 (5 bases). Germline V gene data show CDR1 as SEHNR and CDR2 as FQNEAQ (reference sequence). The CDR3 runs 17 residues. V was shortened by 0 bases and J by 4 bases, with 17 bases between the two germline ends. The CDR3 reads CASSLAPAVGGADTQYF. The CDR3, as DNA: TGTGCCAGCAGCTTAGCCCCAGCGGTGGGTGGGGCAGATACGCAGTATTTT. Full variable domain (missing parts from reference TRBV7-9 and TRBJ2-3): DTGVSQNPRHKITKRGQNVTFRCDPISEHNRLYWYRQTLGQGPEFLTYFQNEAQLEKSRLLSDRFSAERPKGSFSTLEIQRTEQGDSAMYLCASSLAPAVGGADTQYFGPGTRLTVL.

This clonotype is medium-sized in the sample. The chain is built from TRBV2 and TRBJ1-5; TRBD1 agrees at 7 bases. The CDR3 is made up of 14 amino acids. V shed 7 bases, J shed 6 bases, and the junction held 9 bases outside the gene matches. Germline V CDR1 and CDR2: SNHLY, FYNNEI. The CDR3: CASNLGRDSQPQHF. The CDR3 coding sequence is TGTGCCAGCAATCTAGGACGGGACAGTCAGCCCCAGCATTTT.

This clonotype was seen a handful of times. The chain recombines TRBV29-1 with TRBJ1-2; TRBD1 matches 7 bases. The CDR3 is 14 residues long. CDR1 is SQVTM, CDR2 ANQGSEA, per germline. Trimming cost V 5 bases and J 2 bases; bases outside gene matches: 8. In DNA, the CDR3 is TGCAGCGTTTACTCGGGACAGACAAACTATGGCTACACCTTC. This encodes CSVYSGQTNYGYTF.

This clonotype was counted a few times. This chain connects TRBV6-1 to TRBJ1-1; TRBD1 agrees at 10 bases. CDR3 length: 16 amino acids. The junction had 15 bases not matched to a gene; V was cut back by 8 bases and J by 6 bases. The germline V gene encodes CDR1 MNHNS and CDR2 SASEGT. The CDR3 region is CASLALPTGGSAEAFF. In DNA form, the CDR3 reads TGTGCCAGCCTCGCCCTTCCGACAGGGGGCTCGGCTGAAGCTTTCTTT.

Only a few counts were recorded for this clonotype. This chain connects TRBV7-3 to TRBJ2-7, with 8 bases aligning to TRBD1. The germline V gene has CDR1 SGHTA and CDR2 FQGTGA. Trimming at V came to 4 bases and at J to 1 base, leaving 12 bases not matched to a gene. The CDR3 totals 17 residues. CDR3 sequence reads: CASSSINRGDRSYEQYF. In nucleotides, the CDR3 is TGTGCCAGCAGCTCCATAAATAGGGGGGACAGGTCCTACGAGCAGTACTTC. Full variable domain (rest looked up from reference TRBV7-3 and TRBJ2-7): GAGVSQTPSNKVTEKGKYVELRCDPISGHTALYWYRQSLGQGPEFLIYFQGTGAADDSGLPNDRFFAVRPEGSVSTLKIQRTERGDSAVYLCASSSINRGDRSYEQYFGPGTRLTVT.

CDR3 amino acids: CASSQTLTGGNTIYF. CDR3 in DNA: TGTGCCAGCAGTCAGACTCTTACTGGGGGAAACACCATATATTTT. The rearrangement links TRBV6-1 to TRBJ1-3; D is ambiguous. With 5 bases removed from V and 4 bases from J, the gap between germline ends came to 15 bases. The CDR3 contains 15 residues. CDR1 and CDR2 from the germline V gene are MNHNS and SASEGT.

This rearrangement joins TRBV6-2 or TRBV6-3 to TRBJ1-1; D is possibly TRBD1 (5 bases). Looked up from germline, CDR1 is MNHEY and CDR2 is SVGEGT. The V and J ends lost 8 bases and 4 bases respectively, with 17 bases between them. CDR3 length equals 14 residues. The CDR3 DNA is TGTGCCAGCTCTTCTAACGGGGCGGGCACTGAAGCTTTCTTT. Protein product: CASSSNGAGTEAFF.

The V and J genes are TRBV28 and TRBJ1-2; 9 nucleotides match TRBD1. V shed 5 bases and J 3 bases; nucleotides not matched to a gene: 7. The germline CDR1 and CDR2 sequences are MDHEN and SYDVKM. The CDR3 length is 15 residues. CDR3 nucleotide sequence: TGTGCCAGCAGTATTATGGGACAGGGTGACTATGGCTACACCTTC. This sequence encodes CASSIMGQGDYGYTF.

By share, this clonotype ranks as medium-sized. The genes are TRBV20-1 and TRBJ1-2, with D perhaps matching TRBD1 (5 bases). Deletions cut 6 bases from V and 0 bases from J, with 11 bases between. This CDR3 spans 13 amino acids. CDR1 is DFQATT and CDR2 is SNEGSKA in the germline V gene (reference sequence). This CDR3 is CSATRGANYGYTF. The CDR3 DNA follows: TGCAGTGCCACGAGGGGAGCTAACTATGGCTACACCTTC.

This rearrangement joins TRBV6-5 to TRBJ1-3; D remains unclear. V was clipped by 1 base and J by 0 bases, with 7 bases between them. Germline lookup yields CDR1 MNHEY and CDR2 SVGAGI. The length of the CDR3 is 15 residues. The CDR3 DNA follows: TGTGCCAGCAGTTACTTACTGGGCTCTGGAAACACCATATATTTT. It translates to CASSYLLGSGNTIYF.

V is TRBV28 and J is TRBJ1-6; D call uncertain. The germline V gene has CDR1 MDHEN and CDR2 SYDVKM. V lost 5 bases and J 2 bases, leaving 10 bases between the germline ends. CDR3 length equals 15 residues. The CDR3 region has the DNA TGTGCCAGCAGTAAGACGGAAACCTATAATTCACCCCTCCACTTT. It is translated as CASSKTETYNSPLHF.

This clonotype is medium-sized by share. The V and J genes are TRBV6-1 and TRBJ1-2; D unclear. CDR1 and CDR2 from the germline V gene are MNHNS and SASEGT. The CDR3 has 12 residues. Between the trimmed V and J ends, which lost 5 bases and 8 bases, there was a span of 12 bases. The CDR3 sequence is CASSSTTGGYTF. The CDR3 nucleotides read TGTGCCAGCAGTAGTACCACGGGGGGCTACACCTTC.

The chain employs TRBV12-3 or TRBV12-4 and TRBJ2-7, with 10 bases that match TRBD1. V dropped 6 bases and J dropped 5; count of bases not matched to a gene: 13. The CDR3 sequence is 16 residues long. The CDR3 loop reads CASSSLPGQGLHEQYF. The CDR3 region has the DNA TGTGCCAGCAGCTCGCTCCCGGGACAGGGGCTCCACGAGCAGTACTTC.

In this sample, this clonotype turned up a few times. This sequence joins TRBV12-3 or TRBV12-4 and TRBJ1-2; D is unclear. V lost 5 bases, J lost 2 bases, and 15 bases lay in between. The CDR3 sequence is 15 residues long. CDR3: CASSLLQSWNYGYTF. DNA of the CDR3: TGTGCCAGCAGTCTTCTTCAGAGCTGGAACTATGGCTACACCTTC.

CDR3 residues: CASSPEVKFYGYTF. In DNA, the CDR3 is TGTGCCAGCAGCCCGGAAGTCAAGTTCTATGGCTACACCTTC. The chain combines TRBV12-3 or TRBV12-4 with TRBJ1-2; no definite D call. Trimming shortened V by 6 bases and J by 4 bases, and 15 bases separated the two germline ends. This CDR3 is 14 amino acids long.

CDR3 DNA: TGTGCCAGCAGTGAAGGGATTAGAGGGGAAAAACTGTTTTTT. Translated: CASSEGIRGEKLFF. The chain carries TRBV6-1 and TRBJ1-4; no clear D gene. The CDR3 consists of 14 residues. Germline-derived CDR1 and CDR2 are MNHNS and SASEGT. V dropped 1 base and J dropped 8 bases, with 11 bases sitting between them.

This clonotype was recorded a few times. V gene TRBV15 combines with J gene TRBJ1-1; D is perhaps TRBD1 (6 bases). This CDR3 spans 13 amino acids. V lost 9 bases and J lost 10, with 21 bases in between. Germline-derived CDR1 and CDR2 are LNHNV and YYDKDF (reference sequence). CDR3 sequence reads: CATDGTHLMGAFF. Written as DNA, the CDR3 is TGTGCCACAGACGGGACACACCTAATGGGAGCTTTCTTT.

The chain uses TRBV5-4 and TRBJ1-1; unclear D gene. CDR1 is SGHNT and CDR2 is YYREEE in the germline V gene (reference sequence). The CDR3 extends over 13 amino acids. Trimming removed 4 bases from V and 5 bases from J, with 12 bases in between. In DNA, the CDR3 is TGTGCCAGCAGCCTGGATTCGGGGACTGAAGCTTTCTTT. It yields the protein CASSLDSGTEAFF.

This clonotype was found a few times. The V gene is TRBV6-1, the J gene TRBJ1-5, with D unclear. The germline V gene has CDR1 MNHNS and CDR2 SASEGT. The CDR3 totals 16 residues. V gave up 5 bases and J gave up 0 bases, with 14 bases separating them. CDR3 DNA sequence: TGTGCCAGCAGTCCTACGACACTAATTAGCAATCAGCCCCAGCATTTT. Its protein is CASSPTTLISNQPQHF.

This chain links TRBV12-3 or TRBV12-4 with TRBJ1-1; weak D call: TRBD1 (5 bases). CDR3 length equals 13 residues. With 6 bases removed from V and 1 base from J, the gap between germline ends came to 9 bases. CDR3 sequence: CASSQTANTEAFF. The CDR3 DNA reads as TGTGCCAGCAGCCAGACAGCGAACACTGAAGCTTTCTTT.